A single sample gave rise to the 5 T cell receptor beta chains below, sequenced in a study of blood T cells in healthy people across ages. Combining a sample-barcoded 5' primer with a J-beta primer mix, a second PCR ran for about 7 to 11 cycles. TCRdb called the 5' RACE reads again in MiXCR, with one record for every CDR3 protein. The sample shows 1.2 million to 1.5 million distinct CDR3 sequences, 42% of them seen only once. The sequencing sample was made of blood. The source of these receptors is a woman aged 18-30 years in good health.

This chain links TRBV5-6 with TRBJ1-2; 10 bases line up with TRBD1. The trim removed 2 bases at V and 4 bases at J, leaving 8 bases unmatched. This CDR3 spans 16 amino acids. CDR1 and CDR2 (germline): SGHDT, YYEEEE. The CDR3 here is CASSLSGTGVSYGYTF. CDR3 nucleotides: TGTGCCAGCAGCTTATCCGGGACAGGGGTATCCTATGGCTACACCTTC.

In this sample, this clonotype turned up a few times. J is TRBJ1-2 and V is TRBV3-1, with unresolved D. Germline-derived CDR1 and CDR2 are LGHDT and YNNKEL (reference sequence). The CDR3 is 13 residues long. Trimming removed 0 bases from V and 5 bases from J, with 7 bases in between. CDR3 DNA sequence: TGTGCCAGCAGCCAAGACCGAGAATATGGCTACACCTTC. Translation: CASSQDREYGYTF.

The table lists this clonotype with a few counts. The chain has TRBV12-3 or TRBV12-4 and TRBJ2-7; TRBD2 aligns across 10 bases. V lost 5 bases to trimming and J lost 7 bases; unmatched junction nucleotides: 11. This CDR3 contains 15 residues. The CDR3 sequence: CASSPRTSGYNEQYF. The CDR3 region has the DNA TGTGCCAGCAGTCCTAGGACTAGCGGTTACAATGAGCAGTACTTC.

Here the CDR3 DNA reads TGTGCCAGCAGTCAAATAGTGATAAGAAATTCACCCCTCCACTTT. Translating it yields CASSQIVIRNSPLHF. The chain recombines TRBV6-5 with TRBJ1-6; D ambiguous. This CDR3 spans 15 amino acids. Trimming cost V 5 bases and J 7 bases, with 15 bases left between them. Germline V gives CDR1 MNHEY, CDR2 SVGAGI.

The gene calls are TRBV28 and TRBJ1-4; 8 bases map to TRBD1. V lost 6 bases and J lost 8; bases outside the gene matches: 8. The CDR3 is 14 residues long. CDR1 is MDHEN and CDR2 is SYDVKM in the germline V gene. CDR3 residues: CASRPTGELEKLFF. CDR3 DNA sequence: TGTGCCAGCAGGCCGACAGGGGAGTTGGAAAAACTGTTTTTT.